The 8 T cell receptor beta chains reported below all come from one sample, sequenced in a study of blood T cell repertoires in COVID-19 (dated by TCRdb to the early 2020s). Libraries were constructed by the immunoSEQ multiplex PCR assay. TCRdb took over this immuneACCESS table, retaining in-frame rearrangements with V and J assigned. Such tables are incomplete; in checked studies, under half of the missing clones stem from an unresolved V gene, and the remainder is unexplained. The sample table shows some 350,000 clones, and roughly 87% are seen once. The top ten constitute around 3% of the sample. Material: PBMCs or T cells enriched from blood (not recorded which). The receptors derive from a woman aged 25 to 39 who had recovered from COVID-19.

The chain carries TRBV2 and TRBJ2-7; D is unclear. The CDR3 is 11 amino acids. The V gene's germline CDR1 is SNHLY and CDR2 FYNNEI. Trimming stripped 6 bases from V and 1 base from J, with 4 bases between. The CDR3, as DNA: TGTGCCAGCAGGCAGTCCTACGAGCAGTACTTC. Its translation: CASRQSYEQYF.

The rearrangement links TRBV7-2 to TRBJ1-1; no definite D call. The germline V gene has CDR1 SGHTA and CDR2 FQGNSA. The CDR3 is made up of 13 amino acids. V lost 4 bases and J 4 bases, leaving 10 bases between the germline ends. DNA for the CDR3: TGTGCCAGCAGCTCCCCTCTACTCACTGAAGCTTTCTTT. Translated, it gives CASSSPLLTEAFF.

This chain joins TRBV4-1 and TRBJ2-1; TRBD2 matches 9 bases. CDR1 and CDR2 (germline): MGHRA, YSYEKL. The ends lost 1 base at V and 7 bases at J; junction bases unmatched: 5. The CDR3 extends over 15 amino acids. CDR3 sequence: CASSQASGMKNEQFF. CDR3 in DNA: TGCGCCAGCAGCCAAGCTAGCGGGATGAAGAATGAGCAGTTCTTC.

The rearrangement links TRBV4-1 to TRBJ1-4; the match to TRBD1 covers 9 bases. Germline assignment: CDR1 MGHRA and CDR2 YSYEKL. The CDR3 has 15 residues. J lost 14 bases, V lost 3 bases, and 13 bases had no gene match. The CDR3 DNA reads as TGCGCCAGCAGCCAGGTAACAGGGGGCTCCGGTAGTCTGTTTTTT. It codes for CASSQVTGGSGSLFF.

The chain employs TRBV5-4 and TRBJ2-5; TRBD2 agrees at 13 bases. Trimming took 4 bases from V and 2 from J; bases not matched to a gene: 5. The CDR3 extends over 16 amino acids. Germline assignment: CDR1 SGHNT and CDR2 YYREEE (reference sequence). CDR3 loop: CASSTGLAGEQETQYF. DNA for the CDR3: TGTGCCAGCAGCACCGGACTAGCGGGAGAACAAGAGACCCAGTACTTC. Looking up the rest from reference TRBV5-4 and TRBJ2-5 gives the full variable domain: ETGVTQSPTHLIKTRGQQVTLRCSSQSGHNTVSWYQQALGQGPQFIFQYYREEENGRGNFPPRFSGLQFPNYSSELNVNALELDDSALYLCASSTGLAGEQETQYFGPGTRLLVL.

This chain links TRBV24-1 with TRBJ1-2; possible D gene TRBD1, 5 bases. Trimming left V 4 bases short and J 2 bases short, with 7 bases between. Germline V gives CDR1 KGHDR, CDR2 SFDVKD. The CDR3 is 13 amino acids. CDR3: CATSEEGNYGYTF. CDR3 bases: TGTGCCACCAGTGAGGAGGGGAACTATGGCTACACCTTC.

This chain uses TRBV28 with TRBJ2-7; TRBD2 aligns across 11 bases. The CDR3 loop spans 15 amino acids. The germline CDR1 and CDR2 sequences are MDHEN and SYDVKM. Unmatched junction bases numbered 4, after V lost 4 bases and J lost 2 bases. CDR3 loop: CASSSPTSGAYEQYF. CDR3 in DNA: TGTGCCAGCAGTTCGCCGACTAGCGGGGCCTACGAGCAGTACTTC. Based on the CDR3 plus reference TRBV28 and TRBJ2-7, the full variable domain is DVKVTQSSRYLVKRTGEKVFLECVQDMDHENMFWYRQDPGLGLRLIYFSYDVKMKEKGDIPEGYSVSREKKERFSLILESASTNQTSMYLCASSSPTSGAYEQYFGPGTRLTVT.

The chain combines TRBV28 with TRBJ1-5, with 9 bases aligning to TRBD1. Germline values: CDR1 MDHEN, CDR2 SYDVKM. V lost 2 bases and J lost 0; bases outside the gene matches: 2. The CDR3 covers 16 residues. The CDR3 reads CASSLDRGNSNQPQHF. CDR3 DNA: TGTGCCAGCAGTTTAGACAGGGGGAATAGCAATCAGCCCCAGCATTTT.